What follows is one T cell receptor (beta chain) and its context. The CDR3 is made up of 14 amino acids. With 5 bases clipped from V and 3 bases from J, the junction kept 2 bases outside the gene matches. Germline V lookup: CDR1 SGHTA, CDR2 FQGNSA. The table came from immunoSEQ multiplex PCR; TCRdb's copy has only in-frame clones and leaves some out. The table shows roughly 160,000 clones, with 80% occurring only once. The entry originates in a study of blood T cell repertoires in COVID-19. Turning to the study itself: Sites in the United States, Italy and Spain provided acute and convalescent COVID-19 samples.

The sample taken for sequencing was PBMCs or T cells enriched from blood (not recorded which). The clonotype comes from a woman aged 60-75 years who had recovered from COVID-19. V is TRBV7-2 and J is TRBJ1-4, with 8 nucleotides matching TRBD1. CDR3 DNA sequence: TGTGCCAGCAGCCTGGACAGGGCTAATGAAAAACTGTTTTTT. It encodes CASSLDRANEKLFF.